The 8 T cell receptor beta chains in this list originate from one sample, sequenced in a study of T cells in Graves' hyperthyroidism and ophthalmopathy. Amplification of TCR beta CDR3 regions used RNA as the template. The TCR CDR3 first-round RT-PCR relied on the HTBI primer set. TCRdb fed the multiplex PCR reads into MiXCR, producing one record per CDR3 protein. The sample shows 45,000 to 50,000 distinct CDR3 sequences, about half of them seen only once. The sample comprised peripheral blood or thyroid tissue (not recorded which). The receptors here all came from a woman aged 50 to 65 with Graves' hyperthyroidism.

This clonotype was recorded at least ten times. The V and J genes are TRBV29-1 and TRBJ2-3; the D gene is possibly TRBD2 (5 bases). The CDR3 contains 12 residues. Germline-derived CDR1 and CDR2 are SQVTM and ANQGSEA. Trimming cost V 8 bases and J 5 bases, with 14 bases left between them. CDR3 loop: CSSGRAGDTQYF. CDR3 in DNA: TGCAGCTCCGGACGGGCGGGAGATACGCAGTATTTT.

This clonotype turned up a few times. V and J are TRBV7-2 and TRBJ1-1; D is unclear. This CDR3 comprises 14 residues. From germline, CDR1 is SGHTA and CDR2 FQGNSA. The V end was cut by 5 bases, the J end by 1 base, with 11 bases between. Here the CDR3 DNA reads TGTGCCAGCAGCCCGGGGTTACGGAACACTGAAGCTTTCTTT. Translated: CASSPGLRNTEAFF.

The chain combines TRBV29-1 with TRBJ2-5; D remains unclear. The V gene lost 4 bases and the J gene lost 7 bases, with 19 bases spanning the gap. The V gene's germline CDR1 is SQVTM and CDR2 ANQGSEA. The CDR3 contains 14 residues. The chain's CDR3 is CSVGRPNTGWTQYF. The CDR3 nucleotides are TGCAGCGTTGGCAGACCGAACACCGGGTGGACCCAGTACTTC.

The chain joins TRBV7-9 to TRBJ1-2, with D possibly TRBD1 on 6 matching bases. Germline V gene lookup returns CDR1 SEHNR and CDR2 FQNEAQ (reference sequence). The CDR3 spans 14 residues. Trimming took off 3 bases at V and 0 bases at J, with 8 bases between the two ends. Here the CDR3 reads CASSFRGPNYGYTF. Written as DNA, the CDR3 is TGTGCCAGCAGCTTCAGGGGTCCTAACTATGGCTACACCTTC.

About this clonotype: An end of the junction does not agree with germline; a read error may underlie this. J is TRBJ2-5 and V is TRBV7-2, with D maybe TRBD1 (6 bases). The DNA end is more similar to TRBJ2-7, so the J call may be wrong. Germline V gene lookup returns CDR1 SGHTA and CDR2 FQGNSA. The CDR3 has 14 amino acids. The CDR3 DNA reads TGTGCCAGCGGCTTAGAAGGGGGTCTCTACGAGCAGTACTTC. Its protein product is CASGLEGGLYEQYF.

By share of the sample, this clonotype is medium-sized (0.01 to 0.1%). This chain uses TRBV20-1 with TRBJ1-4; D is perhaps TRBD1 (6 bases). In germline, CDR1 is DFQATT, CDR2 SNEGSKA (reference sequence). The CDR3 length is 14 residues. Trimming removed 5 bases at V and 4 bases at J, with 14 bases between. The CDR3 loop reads CSAPVGAGNEKLFF. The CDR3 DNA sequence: TGCAGTGCTCCCGTGGGGGCTGGTAATGAAAAACTGTTTTTT.

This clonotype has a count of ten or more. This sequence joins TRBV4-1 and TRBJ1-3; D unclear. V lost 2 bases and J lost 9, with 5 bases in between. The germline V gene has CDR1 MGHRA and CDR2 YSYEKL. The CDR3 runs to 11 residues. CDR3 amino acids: CASSQTGTIYF. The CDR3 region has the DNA TGCGCCAGCAGCCAAACCGGCACCATATATTTT.

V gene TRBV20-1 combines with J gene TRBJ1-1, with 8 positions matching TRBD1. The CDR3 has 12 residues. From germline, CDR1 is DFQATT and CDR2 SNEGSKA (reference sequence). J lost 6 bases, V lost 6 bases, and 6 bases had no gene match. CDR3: CSAMTGDAEAFF. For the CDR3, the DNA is TGCAGTGCCATGACAGGGGACGCTGAAGCTTTCTTT.